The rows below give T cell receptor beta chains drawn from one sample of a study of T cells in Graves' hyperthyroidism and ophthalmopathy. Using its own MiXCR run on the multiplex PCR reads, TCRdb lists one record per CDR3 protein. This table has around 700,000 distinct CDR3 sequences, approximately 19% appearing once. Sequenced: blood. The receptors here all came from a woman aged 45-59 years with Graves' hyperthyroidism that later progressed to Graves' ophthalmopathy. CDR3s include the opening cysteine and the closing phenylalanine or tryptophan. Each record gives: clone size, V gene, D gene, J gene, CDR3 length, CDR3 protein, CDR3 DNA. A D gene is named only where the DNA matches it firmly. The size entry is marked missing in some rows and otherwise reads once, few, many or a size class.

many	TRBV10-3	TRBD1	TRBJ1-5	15	CAISYTDRAGQPQHF	TGTGCCATCAGTTACACGGACAGGGCAGGCCAGCCCCAGCATTTT
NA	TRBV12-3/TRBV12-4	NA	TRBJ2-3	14	CASSPARMGDTQYF	TGTGCCAGCAGTCCCGCCCGGATGGGAGATACGCAGTATTTT
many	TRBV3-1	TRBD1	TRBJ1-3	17	CASSQWDRGNSGNTIYF	TGTGCCAGCAGCCAGTGGGACAGGGGGAACTCTGGAAACACCATATATTTT
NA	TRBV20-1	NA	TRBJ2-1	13	CSALAFSYNEQFF	TGCAGTGCCCTCGCATTCTCCTACAATGAGCAGTTCTTC
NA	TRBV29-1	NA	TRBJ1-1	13	CSVEDWVNTEAFF	TGCAGCGTTGAAGATTGGGTGAACACTGAAGCTTTCTTT
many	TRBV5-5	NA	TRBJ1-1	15	CASSPSAVVNTEAFF	TGTGCCAGCAGCCCTTCGGCCGTAGTGAACACTGAAGCTTTCTTT
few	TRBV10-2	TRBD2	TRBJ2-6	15	CASSESGRGANVLTF	TGCGCCAGCAGTGAATCCGGGAGGGGGGCCAACGTCCTGACTTTC
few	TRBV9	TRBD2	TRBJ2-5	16	CASSVAGTSGDGTQYF	TGTGCCAGCAGCGTGGCCGGGACTAGCGGGGATGGGACCCAGTACTTC
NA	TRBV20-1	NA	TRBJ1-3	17	CSARDPGTEGSGNTIYF	TGCAGTGCTAGAGACCCAGGGACCGAGGGGTCCGGAAACACCATATATTTT
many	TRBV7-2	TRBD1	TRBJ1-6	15	CASSPPGQGRSPLHF	TGTGCCAGCAGCCCGCCGGGACAGGGTCGTTCACCCCTCCACTTT
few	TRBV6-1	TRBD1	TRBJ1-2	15	CASSEAGTGTAGYTF	TGTGCCAGCAGTGAAGCCGGGACAGGGACAGCTGGCTACACCTTC
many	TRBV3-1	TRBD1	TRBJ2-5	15	CASSRLGQGEETQYF	TGTGCCAGCAGCCGCTTGGGACAGGGGGAAGAGACCCAGTACTTC
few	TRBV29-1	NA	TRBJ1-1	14	CSVEGPGGETEAFF	TGCAGCGTTGAAGGACCGGGGGGCGAGACTGAAGCTTTCTTT
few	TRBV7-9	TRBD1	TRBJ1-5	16	CASTRTKTGGLQPQHF	TGTGCCAGCACCCGAACCAAGACAGGGGGTTTGCAGCCCCAGCATTTT
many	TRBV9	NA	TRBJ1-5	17	CASSGASHGDSNQPQHF	TGTGCCAGCAGCGGAGCCTCCCACGGGGACAGCAATCAGCCCCAGCATTTT